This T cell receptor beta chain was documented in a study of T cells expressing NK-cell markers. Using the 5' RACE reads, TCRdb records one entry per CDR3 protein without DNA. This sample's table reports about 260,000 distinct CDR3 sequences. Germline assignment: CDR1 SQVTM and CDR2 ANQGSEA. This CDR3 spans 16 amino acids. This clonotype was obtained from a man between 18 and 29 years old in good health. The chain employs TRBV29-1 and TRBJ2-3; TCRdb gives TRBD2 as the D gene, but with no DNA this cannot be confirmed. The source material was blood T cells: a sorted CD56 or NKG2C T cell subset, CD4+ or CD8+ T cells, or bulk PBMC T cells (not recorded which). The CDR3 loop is CSVVRTSVSYTDTQYF.